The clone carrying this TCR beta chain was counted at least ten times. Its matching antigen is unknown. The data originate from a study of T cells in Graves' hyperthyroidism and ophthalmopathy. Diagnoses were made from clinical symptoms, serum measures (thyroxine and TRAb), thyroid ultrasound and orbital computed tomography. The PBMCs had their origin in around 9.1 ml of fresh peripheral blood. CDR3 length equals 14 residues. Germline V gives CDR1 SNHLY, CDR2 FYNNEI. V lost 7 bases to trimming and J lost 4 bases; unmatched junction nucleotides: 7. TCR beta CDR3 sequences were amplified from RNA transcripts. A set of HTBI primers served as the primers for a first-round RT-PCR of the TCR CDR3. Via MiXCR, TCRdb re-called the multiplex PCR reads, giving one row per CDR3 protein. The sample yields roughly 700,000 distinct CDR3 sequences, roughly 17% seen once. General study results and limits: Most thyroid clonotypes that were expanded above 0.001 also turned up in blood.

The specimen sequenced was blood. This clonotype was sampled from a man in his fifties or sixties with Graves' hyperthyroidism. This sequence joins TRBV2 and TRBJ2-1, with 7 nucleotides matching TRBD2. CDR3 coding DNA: TGTGCCAGCACGAGCGGGACGCTATACAATGAGCAGTTCTTC. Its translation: CASTSGTLYNEQFF.